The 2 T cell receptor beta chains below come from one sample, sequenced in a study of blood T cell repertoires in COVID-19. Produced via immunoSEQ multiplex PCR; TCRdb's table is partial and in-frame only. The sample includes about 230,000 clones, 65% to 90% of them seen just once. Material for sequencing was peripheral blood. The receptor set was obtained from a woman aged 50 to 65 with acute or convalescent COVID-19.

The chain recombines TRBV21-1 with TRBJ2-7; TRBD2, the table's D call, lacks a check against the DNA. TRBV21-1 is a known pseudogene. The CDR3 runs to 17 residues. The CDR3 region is CASSTPRGSGYSYEQYF. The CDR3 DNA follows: TGTGCCAGCAGCACCCCCCGGGGAAGCGGGTACTCCTACGAGCAGTACTTC.

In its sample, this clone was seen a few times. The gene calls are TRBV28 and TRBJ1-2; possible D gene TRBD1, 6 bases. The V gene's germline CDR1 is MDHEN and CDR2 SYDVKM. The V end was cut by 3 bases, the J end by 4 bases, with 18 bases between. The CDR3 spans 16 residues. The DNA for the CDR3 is TGTGCCAGCAGTTTCCCCCCGGACAGAGTCGGCTATGGCTACACCTTC. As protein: CASSFPPDRVGYGYTF.